The rows below give T cell receptor beta chains drawn from one sample of a study of cytomegalovirus exposure and HLA in healthy donors. Produced via immunoSEQ multiplex PCR; TCRdb's table is partial and in-frame only. The sample shows 100,000 to 150,000 clones, 70% to 80% of them seen only once. The sample was PBMCs. The receptors were gathered from a woman aged 55-70 years in good health and CMV-seropositive. Each CDR3 is given with its conserved first and last residue. A D gene is named only where the DNA matches it firmly. Expanded clones are given a class, and other clones once, few, many or no size at all.

j_call: TRBJ1-1
v_call: TRBV5-6
clone_size: -
d_call: -
cdr3_aa: CASSFGTEAFF
cdr3_nt: TGTGCCAGCAGCTTCGGTACTGAGGCTTTCTTT

j_call: TRBJ1-4
v_call: TRBV5-1
clone_size: -
d_call: -
cdr3_aa: CASSLWGTTNEKLFF
cdr3_nt: TGCGCCAGCAGCTTGTGGGGCACTACTAATGAAAAACTGTTTTTT

j_call: TRBJ1-5
v_call: TRBV5-4
clone_size: -
d_call: TRBD1
cdr3_aa: CASSTGQNNQPQHF
cdr3_nt: TGTGCCAGCAGCACGGGACAGAACAATCAGCCCCAGCATTTT

j_call: TRBJ2-7
v_call: TRBV29-1
clone_size: -
d_call: TRBD2
cdr3_aa: CSVEGSGGRFDEQYF
cdr3_nt: TGCAGCGTTGAAGGGAGCGGGGGGAGATTTGACGAGCAGTACTTC

j_call: TRBJ2-7
v_call: TRBV5-1
clone_size: few
d_call: -
cdr3_aa: CASSSRQVPESEQYF
cdr3_nt: TGCGCCAGCAGCTCGAGACAGGTTCCCGAATCCGAGCAGTACTTC

j_call: TRBJ2-7
v_call: TRBV6-5
clone_size: -
d_call: TRBD1
cdr3_aa: CASSSNRGGEQYF
cdr3_nt: TGTGCCAGCAGTTCAAACAGGGGCGGCGAGCAGTACTTC

j_call: TRBJ1-5
v_call: TRBV6-5
clone_size: -
d_call: TRBD1
cdr3_aa: CASSADDRGQPQHF
cdr3_nt: TGTGCCAGCAGTGCAGACGACAGGGGTCAGCCCCAGCATTTT

j_call: TRBJ1-6
v_call: TRBV5-1
clone_size: -
d_call: -
cdr3_aa: CASSLSGSLDSPLHF
cdr3_nt: TGCGCCAGCAGCTTGTCAGGCAGTTTGGATTCACCCCTCCACTTT

j_call: TRBJ2-2
v_call: TRBV6-1
clone_size: -
d_call: -
cdr3_aa: CASSPRGGNTGELFF
cdr3_nt: TGTGCCAGCAGCCCAAGGGGGGGGAACACCGGGGAGCTGTTTTTT

j_call: TRBJ2-5
v_call: TRBV6-5
clone_size: -
d_call: TRBD2
cdr3_aa: CASILTSGGKTQYF
cdr3_nt: TGTGCCAGCATTCTTACTAGCGGGGGGAAGACCCAGTACTTC

j_call: TRBJ1-1
v_call: TRBV18
clone_size: -
d_call: -
cdr3_aa: CASSPFEGADTEAFF
cdr3_nt: TGTGCCAGCTCACCGTTTGAAGGGGCGGACACTGAAGCTTTCTTT

j_call: TRBJ2-7
v_call: TRBV6-1
clone_size: -
d_call: TRBD1
cdr3_aa: CASKFGQGSSYEQYF
cdr3_nt: TGTGCCAGCAAATTTGGACAGGGGAGCTCCTACGAGCAGTACTTC

j_call: TRBJ1-1
v_call: TRBV18
clone_size: -
d_call: TRBD1
cdr3_aa: CASSPPGQDTEAFF
cdr3_nt: TGTGCCAGCTCACCACCGGGACAGGACACTGAAGCTTTCTTT

j_call: TRBJ2-5
v_call: TRBV4-2
clone_size: -
d_call: -
cdr3_aa: CASSQVGSGSPQETQYF
cdr3_nt: TGTGCCAGCAGCCAAGTTGGAAGCGGGTCCCCCCAAGAGACCCAGTACTTC

j_call: TRBJ2-3
v_call: TRBV4-1
clone_size: -
d_call: -
cdr3_aa: CASSQEATGATDTQYF
cdr3_nt: TGCGCCAGCAGCCAAGAGGCTACGGGTGCCACAGATACGCAGTATTTT

j_call: TRBJ2-7
v_call: TRBV6-6
clone_size: -
d_call: -
cdr3_aa: CASSARGPPAYEQYF
cdr3_nt: TGTGCCAGCAGTGCCAGGGGTCCCCCCGCCTACGAGCAGTACTTC

j_call: TRBJ2-3
v_call: TRBV10-3
clone_size: -
d_call: TRBD1
cdr3_aa: CAITSRMTGGLTDTQYF
cdr3_nt: TGTGCCATCACAAGTAGAATGACAGGGGGCTTAACAGATACGCAGTATTTT

j_call: TRBJ2-3
v_call: TRBV9
clone_size: few
d_call: TRBD2
cdr3_aa: CASSVGEAGAGDTQYF
cdr3_nt: TGTGCCAGCAGCGTAGGGGAAGCGGGGGCAGGGGATACGCAGTATTTT

j_call: TRBJ1-2
v_call: TRBV28
clone_size: -
d_call: -
cdr3_aa: CASSPGQPPYGYTF
cdr3_nt: TGTGCCAGCAGTCCAGGACAGCCCCCCTATGGCTACACCTTC

j_call: TRBJ1-2
v_call: TRBV4-1
clone_size: few
d_call: TRBD1
cdr3_aa: CASSQVIQGAWGYTF
cdr3_nt: TGCGCCAGCAGCCAAGTGATACAGGGGGCATGGGGCTACACCTTC

j_call: TRBJ2-2
v_call: TRBV19
clone_size: -
d_call: -
cdr3_aa: CASNPTAGELFF
cdr3_nt: TGTGCCAGTAATCCGACAGCCGGGGAGCTGTTTTTT

j_call: TRBJ1-5
v_call: TRBV25-1
clone_size: few
d_call: TRBD1
cdr3_aa: CASSATDRGLNQPQHF
cdr3_nt: TGTGCCAGCAGTGCCACCGACAGGGGGTTAAATCAGCCCCAGCATTTT

j_call: TRBJ2-2
v_call: TRBV25-1
clone_size: -
d_call: TRBD1
cdr3_aa: CASSELGQALKPGELFF
cdr3_nt: TGTGCCAGCAGTGAACTAGGACAGGCCCTAAAACCGGGGGAGCTGTTTTTT

j_call: TRBJ2-5
v_call: TRBV7-6
clone_size: -
d_call: -
cdr3_aa: CASSLAKFGVQETQYF
cdr3_nt: TGTGCCAGCAGCTTAGCGAAATTCGGGGTTCAAGAGACCCAGTACTTC

j_call: TRBJ2-3
v_call: TRBV6-5
clone_size: -
d_call: -
cdr3_aa: CASSYGREDTQYF
cdr3_nt: TGTGCCAGCAGTTACGGTAGGGAGGATACGCAGTATTTT

j_call: TRBJ1-4
v_call: TRBV5-4
clone_size: many
d_call: -
cdr3_aa: CASSLALTNEKLFF
cdr3_nt: TGTGCCAGCAGCTTGGCCCTGACTAATGAAAAACTGTTTTTT

j_call: TRBJ2-3
v_call: TRBV5-1
clone_size: -
d_call: -
cdr3_aa: CASSSQYTQYF
cdr3_nt: TGCGCCAGCAGCTCCCAGTATACGCAGTATTTT

j_call: TRBJ2-3
v_call: TRBV10-2
clone_size: few
d_call: TRBD2
cdr3_aa: CASGGLAGGTDTQYF
cdr3_nt: TGCGCCAGCGGAGGACTAGCGGGGGGGACAGATACGCAGTATTTT

j_call: TRBJ1-1
v_call: TRBV6-5
clone_size: few
d_call: -
cdr3_aa: CASSSWEDTEAFF
cdr3_nt: TGTGCCAGCAGTTCCTGGGAGGACACTGAAGCTTTCTTT

j_call: TRBJ1-6
v_call: TRBV7-2
clone_size: -
d_call: TRBD1
cdr3_aa: CASSSGTGQASPLHF
cdr3_nt: TGTGCCAGCAGCTCCGGAACAGGACAGGCTTCACCCCTCCACTTT

j_call: TRBJ1-2
v_call: TRBV6-4
clone_size: -
d_call: -
cdr3_aa: CASREEGGYGYTF
cdr3_nt: TGTGCCAGCCGGGAGGAGGGGGGCTATGGCTACACCTTC

j_call: TRBJ2-1
v_call: TRBV6-5
clone_size: -
d_call: TRBD2
cdr3_aa: CASRAGLAGGEQFF
cdr3_nt: TGTGCCAGCAGGGCAGGACTAGCGGGGGGTGAGCAGTTCTTC